This T cell receptor (beta chain) was observed in a study of blood T cell repertoires in COVID-19. Germline CDR1 is SQVTM and CDR2 is ANQGSEA. V lost 3 bases, J lost 4 bases, and 9 bases lay in between. The CDR3 sequence is 12 residues long. Per the original data handling: Estimated nucleated cell counts came from reference gene primer amplification. Only in-frame clones appear in the TCRdb table, and some are missing; sequencing was by immunoSEQ multiplex PCR. For V, J and clone size, that table is used; D and trimming come from the DNA. Of hundreds of thousands of clones in the sample, approximately 89% are singletons; the top ten hold about 8.4%.

The V gene is TRBV29-1, the J gene TRBJ1-2, with D maybe TRBD1 (6 bases). Specimen: PBMCs or T cells enriched from blood (not recorded which). The origin of this receptor is a woman in her 30s who had recovered from COVID-19. The CDR3 region is CSVDAQGYGYTF. The CDR3 nucleotides read TGCAGCGTTGATGCACAGGGCTATGGCTACACCTTC.